These T cell receptor beta chains were read from a single sample in a study of T-cell reconstitution after alpha-beta-depleted transplantation in children. TCRdb independently ran MiXCR on the PCR reads; one entry per CDR3 protein. This sample has a few hundred thousand distinct CDR3 sequences, with around 21% found just once. The sample consisted of PBMCs from the stem cell graft donor, taken from the stem cell graft. The source of these receptors is a human donor who donated a stem cell graft to a child with acute myeloid leukemia. Each CDR3 is given with its conserved first and last residue. The D gene is left open where the match is weak. Size is omitted from some rows. Given values are once, few, many or a class for expanded clones.

>NA|few|TRBJ2-5|13|TRBV20-1
CSARTDRQETQYF
TGCAGTGCTAGGACAGACCGCCAAGAGACCCAGTACTTC
>NA|NA|TRBJ2-1|13|TRBV30
CAWSWTLANEQFF
TGTGCCTGGAGTTGGACTTTGGCCAATGAGCAGTTCTTC
>NA|many|TRBJ2-1|15|TRBV27
CASSPLPGTPNEQFF
TGTGCCAGCAGTCCCCTTCCCGGGACACCGAATGAGCAGTTCTTC
>NA|NA|TRBJ1-1|15|TRBV4-3
CASSQAKSGTGEAFF
TGCGCCAGCAGCCAAGCGAAAAGCGGGACGGGTGAAGCTTTCTTT
>NA|many|TRBJ2-3|13|TRBV7-2
CASSSVAADTQYF
TGTGCCAGCAGCTCAGTGGCGGCAGATACGCAGTATTTT
>TRBD2|NA|TRBJ2-1|15|TRBV7-3
CASSLFREGKNEQFF
TGTGCCAGCAGCTTATTCCGGGAGGGAAAAAATGAGCAGTTCTTC
>NA|many|TRBJ2-1|14|TRBV27
CASSLAGWGNEQFF
TGTGCCAGCAGTTTAGCGGGGTGGGGGAATGAGCAGTTCTTC
>TRBD1|NA|TRBJ2-7|15|TRBV6-5
CASSLSGQGDEEQYF
TGTGCCAGCAGCCTGAGTGGGCAGGGGGACGAAGAGCAGTACTTC
>NA|few|TRBJ1-1|15|TRBV5-1
CASSLAPRGDTEAFF
TGCGCCAGCAGCTTGGCTCCTAGGGGGGACACTGAAGCTTTCTTT
>NA|few|TRBJ2-4|16|TRBV20-1
CSARRRGPLQGNIQYF
TGCAGTGCTAGGCGGAGGGGGCCACTCCAGGGAAACATTCAGTACTTC
>TRBD2|NA|TRBJ2-3|16|TRBV5-4
CASSTGLAETTDTQYF
TGTGCCAGCAGCACTGGACTAGCGGAGACCACAGATACGCAGTATTTT
>NA|NA|TRBJ2-5|14|TRBV27
CASRPQLFPETQYF
TGTGCCAGCAGGCCCCAACTCTTTCCGGAGACCCAGTACTTC
>TRBD2|many|TRBJ2-7|13|TRBV29-1
CSVVAGGTYEQYF
TGCAGCGTGGTAGCGGGAGGGACCTACGAGCAGTACTTC
>NA|NA|TRBJ2-1|13|TRBV5-1
CASSLDSNNEQFF
TGCGCCAGCAGCTTGGATAGCAACAATGAGCAGTTCTTC
>NA|few|TRBJ2-3|16|TRBV29-1
CSVEDRLALMADTQYF
TGCAGCGTTGAAGATCGTCTGGCCCTGATGGCAGATACGCAGTATTTT
>NA|few|TRBJ2-3|13|TRBV7-3
CASSLADRNTQYF
TGTGCCAGCAGCCTCGCAGACCGGAATACGCAGTATTTT
>NA|few|TRBJ1-1|15|TRBV5-1
CASSLDRVVNTEAFF
TGCGCCAGCAGCTTGGATCGGGTGGTGAACACTGAAGCTTTCTTT
>TRBD2|many|TRBJ2-3|13|TRBV12-3/TRBV12-4
CASRTSGTDTQYF
TGTGCCAGTAGGACTAGCGGGACAGATACGCAGTATTTT
>TRBD1|few|TRBJ2-1|16|TRBV12-3/TRBV12-4
CASISFGTGFQNEQFF
TGTGCCAGCATATCCTTCGGGACAGGGTTCCAGAATGAGCAGTTCTTC
>TRBD1|few|TRBJ2-3|15|TRBV5-8
CASSLGTGGSDTQYF
TGTGCCAGCAGCTTAGGGACAGGTGGTTCAGATACGCAGTATTTT
>NA|few|TRBJ2-3|13|TRBV7-3
CASSRTGADTQYF
TGTGCCAGCAGCCGGACGGGCGCAGATACGCAGTATTTT
>NA|few|TRBJ2-3|13|TRBV12-3/TRBV12-4
CASGGVSADTQYF
TGTGCCAGCGGGGGAGTGAGCGCAGATACGCAGTATTTT
>TRBD2|few|TRBJ2-3|15|TRBV11-2
CASSNLAGGVDTQYF
TGTGCCAGCAGCAACCTAGCGGGGGGGGTGGATACGCAGTATTTT
>TRBD2|few|TRBJ2-1|17|TRBV7-3
CASSPLFGGGSYNEQFF
TGTGCCAGCAGCCCCCTGTTTGGGGGAGGGTCATACAATGAGCAGTTCTTC
>NA|many|TRBJ2-1|14|TRBV12-3/TRBV12-4
CASSLAGWDGEQFF
TGTGCCAGCAGTTTAGCTGGGTGGGATGGTGAGCAGTTCTTC
>TRBD2|NA|TRBJ2-7|23|TRBV28
CASSLCRRVTGLAGPPGSYEQYF
TGTGCCAGCAGTTTATGCCGAAGGGTAACGGGACTAGCGGGCCCGCCCGGTTCTTACGAGCAGTACTTC
>TRBD1|NA|TRBJ2-7|14|TRBV12-3/TRBV12-4
CASSMDRGRGEQYF
TGTGCCAGCAGTATGGACAGGGGGCGCGGGGAGCAGTACTTC
>NA|NA|TRBJ2-2|13|TRBV2
CASGLGGTGELFF
TGTGCCAGCGGTCTGGGGGGCACCGGGGAGCTGTTTTTT
>NA|few|TRBJ2-1|16|TRBV3-1
CASSPMGGGPSNEQFF
TGTGCCAGCAGCCCAATGGGGGGAGGCCCCTCCAATGAGCAGTTCTTC
>TRBD1|NA|TRBJ1-4|19|TRBV5-1
CASSIQSSGTGELAEKLFF
TGCGCCAGCAGCATACAATCATCCGGGACAGGGGAATTAGCTGAAAAACTGTTTTTT
>NA|many|TRBJ2-5|12|TRBV20-1
CSLKHQGETQYF
TGCAGTCTAAAGCACCAGGGAGAGACCCAGTACTTC
>NA|NA|TRBJ1-1|13|TRBV27
CASRHSIAPEAFF
TGTGCCAGCAGACACAGCATTGCCCCTGAAGCTTTCTTT
>NA|many|TRBJ2-1|12|TRBV9
CASSVGYNEQFF
TGTGCCAGCAGCGTAGGGTACAATGAGCAGTTCTTC
>TRBD2|NA|TRBJ2-7|15|TRBV3-1
CASSLKLAGVGEQYF
TGTGCCAGCAGCCTAAAACTAGCGGGAGTGGGGGAGCAGTACTTC
>NA|few|TRBJ1-1|14|TRBV11-2
CASSWDNMNTEAFF
TGTGCCAGCAGCTGGGACAACATGAACACTGAAGCTTTCTTT
>TRBD2|NA|TRBJ2-1|17|TRBV7-9
CASSLAGLAGGKDEQFF
TGTGCCAGCAGCTTAGCGGGTCTAGCGGGAGGAAAGGATGAGCAGTTCTTC
>TRBD1|many|TRBJ1-2|15|TRBV7-2
CASSLASGDRDGYTF
TGTGCCAGCAGCTTAGCGTCAGGGGACAGGGATGGCTACACCTTC
>NA|many|TRBJ2-1|17|TRBV20-1
CSARGFSWTPDYNEQFF
TGCAGTGCTAGAGGGTTTTCTTGGACACCAGACTACAATGAGCAGTTCTTC
>TRBD2|many|TRBJ2-7|14|TRBV12-3/TRBV12-4
CASSPDSGRGEQYF
TGTGCCAGCAGCCCAGATAGCGGGAGAGGGGAGCAGTACTTC
>TRBD1|NA|TRBJ2-2|13|TRBV27
CASRAGGIGELFF
TGTGCCAGCAGGGCAGGGGGAATCGGGGAGCTGTTTTTT
>TRBD2|few|TRBJ2-1|17|TRBV12-3/TRBV12-4
CASSFLGGGDSYNEQFF
TGTGCCAGCAGTTTTTTAGGCGGGGGAGACTCCTACAATGAGCAGTTCTTC
>NA|NA|TRBJ2-1|17|TRBV5-1
CASSLAVAETYRHEQFF
TGCGCCAGCAGCTTGGCAGTTGCGGAAACCTACCGGCATGAGCAGTTCTTC
>NA|many|TRBJ2-7|14|TRBV4-2
CASSQESPSYEQYF
TGTGCCAGCAGCCAAGAGAGTCCTTCCTACGAGCAGTACTTC
>NA|few|TRBJ2-7|12|TRBV10-3
CAISVHREEQYF
TGTGCCATCAGTGTGCACAGGGAAGAGCAGTACTTC
>TRBD2|few|TRBJ2-1|16|TRBV10-3
CAISEKTSGSQREQFF
TGTGCCATCAGTGAAAAGACTAGCGGGAGTCAACGGGAGCAGTTCTTC
>NA|few|TRBJ2-7|15|TRBV7-2
CASSLARDIPYEQYF
TGTGCCAGCAGCTTAGCCCGGGACATCCCCTACGAGCAGTACTTC
>NA|many|TRBJ2-7|12|TRBV20-1
CSAGAGLGEQYF
TGCAGTGCTGGGGCGGGGCTCGGCGAGCAGTACTTC
>NA|few|TRBJ2-5|13|TRBV18
CASSPPSQETQYF
TGTGCCAGCTCACCACCGTCCCAAGAGACCCAGTACTTC
>NA|few|TRBJ2-3|14|TRBV10-3
CAISDSHGADTQYF
TGTGCCATCAGTGATTCACACGGAGCGGATACGCAGTATTTT
>NA|NA|TRBJ2-2|14|TRBV12-3/TRBV12-4
CASRGSLNTGELFF
TGTGCCAGCAGGGGGTCACTGAACACCGGGGAGCTGTTTTTT
>NA|NA|TRBJ1-2|18|TRBV4-1
CASSHKGGRAKRNGGYTF
TGCGCCAGCAGCCACAAGGGTGGCAGGGCGAAGAGGAATGGTGGCTACACCTTC
>NA|many|TRBJ1-1|12|TRBV20-1
CSARVGNTEAFF
TGCAGTGCTAGAGTCGGGAACACTGAAGCTTTCTTT
>TRBD1|NA|TRBJ2-2|15|TRBV5-1
CASSTQGDNTGELFF
TGCGCCAGCAGTACCCAGGGGGACAACACCGGGGAGCTGTTTTTT
>NA|many|TRBJ1-1|12|TRBV29-1
CSVTWGATEAFF
TGCAGCGTTACCTGGGGGGCCACTGAAGCTTTCTTT
>TRBD2|many|TRBJ2-1|16|TRBV6-5
CASSYLAGGIRDEQFF
TGTGCCAGCAGTTACTTAGCGGGAGGGATCAGAGATGAGCAGTTCTTC